These T cell receptor beta chains were read from a single sample in a study of tumor-infiltrating lymphocytes in primary liver carcinoma. TCRdb analysed the multiplex PCR reads with MiXCR anew, one entry per CDR3 protein. The sample lists some 180,000 distinct CDR3 sequences; 50% to 75% were seen once. The source material was peripheral blood. These receptors originate from a middle-aged man with primary liver carcinoma and hepatitis B virus infection. CDR3s include the opening cysteine and the closing phenylalanine or tryptophan. The D gene is left open where the match is weak. Rows give clone size only sometimes, using once, few, many, or a class for an expanded clone.

>TRBD2|TRBV7-8|.|TRBJ2-3
TGTGCCAGCAGCCCTTTTAGTCGGACTAGCGGAAGCACAGATACGCAGTATTTT
CASSPFSRTSGSTDTQYF
>.|TRBV10-2|.|TRBJ1-3
TGCGCCAGCAAACCCGACGGGAGCTCTGGAAACACCATATATTTT
CASKPDGSSGNTIYF
>TRBD1|TRBV4-1|.|TRBJ2-1
TGCGCCAGCAGCCGGGGGACAGCCGCGAGCGTATACAATGAGCAGTTCTTC
CASSRGTAASVYNEQFF
>TRBD1|TRBV6-1|once|TRBJ2-3
TGTGCCAGCATTTCCGGGACAGGGGCAGATACGCAGTATTTT
CASISGTGADTQYF
>TRBD2|TRBV4-1|.|TRBJ2-1
TGCGACAGCAGCCAATCCGGGACTAACGGTGACAATGAGCAGTTCTTC
CDSSQSGTNGDNEQFF
>.|TRBV6-5|.|TRBJ1-6
TGTGCCAGCAGTAAGGGATCGACCCATTCACCCCTCCACTTT
CASSKGSTHSPLHF
>.|TRBV6-5|.|TRBJ1-1
TGTGCCAGCAGTTACTCAGCAGGCAGGGGTGACACTGAAGCTTTCTTT
CASSYSAGRGDTEAFF
>.|TRBV12-3/TRBV12-4|.|TRBJ2-1
TGTGCCAGCAGTTTCCCCCCTTTCCTGACAAACTTGGATGAGCAGTTCTTC
CASSFPPFLTNLDEQFF
>.|TRBV6-6|few|TRBJ2-7
TGTGCCAGCAATCTGGACACCACGTCCTACGAGCAGTACTTC
CASNLDTTSYEQYF
>TRBD2|TRBV2|.|TRBJ2-1
TGTGCCAGCAGTGAGCCGACTAGCGGGAGTCGAGACAATGAGCAGTTCTTC
CASSEPTSGSRDNEQFF
>.|TRBV11-1|many|TRBJ2-5
TGTGCCAGCAGCCCTAGAGATGATCGGAGCGGACCTAAAGAGACCCAGTACTTC
CASSPRDDRSGPKETQYF
>TRBD2|TRBV6-6|few|TRBJ2-7
TGTGCCAGCAGTTACCTAGGGACTAGCGGTCCCTACGAGCAGTACTTC
CASSYLGTSGPYEQYF
>.|TRBV6-5|once|TRBJ1-4
TGTGCCAGCAGTCCTAGACATCCCGCAACTAATGAAAAACCGTTTTTT
CASSPRHPATNEKPFF
>TRBD2|TRBV10-3|few|TRBJ2-5
TGTGCCATCAGTGGGGTGAGCGGGGACCAAGAGACCCAGTACTTC
CAISGVSGDQETQYF
>.|TRBV10-2|.|TRBJ2-6
TGCGCCAGCAGAAATACAGGGACTGGGGCCAACGTCCTGACTTTC
CASRNTGTGANVLTF
>TRBD2|TRBV12-3/TRBV12-4|.|TRBJ2-1
TGTGCCAGCAGTTTTGGGGTAGGCGGGAGCAATGAGCAGTTCTTC
CASSFGVGGSNEQFF
>TRBD1|TRBV6-6|few|TRBJ1-4
TGTGCCAGCAGTTACACACAGGGGGCTAGCGAAAAACTGTTTTTT
CASSYTQGASEKLFF
>.|TRBV10-3|.|TRBJ2-1
TGTGCCACTTCTAGTGACGGGTCCTACAATGAGCAGTTCTTC
CATSSDGSYNEQFF
>.|TRBV7-9|.|TRBJ1-4
TGTGCCTCCCACTCGGGGCCCAATGAAAAACTGTTTTTT
CASHSGPNEKLFF
>TRBD2|TRBV28|.|TRBJ2-7
TGTGCCAGCAGTTTACCCCCCGTGACTAGCGGATATCTTAGGAACGAGCAGTACTTC
CASSLPPVTSGYLRNEQYF
>.|TRBV12-3/TRBV12-4|.|TRBJ2-2
TGTGCCTGCAGGGCTTCACAGATCACCGGGGAGCTGTTTTTT
CACRASQITGELFF
>.|TRBV11-2|.|TRBJ2-7
TGTGCCAGCAGCTTAGGAGCGGCGTCCTACGAGCAGTACTTC
CASSLGAASYEQYF
>.|TRBV11-2|.|TRBJ2-7
TGTGCCGGCAGCTTGTTTGAAGGGCTCTCCTACGAGCAGTACTTC
CAGSLFEGLSYEQYF
>TRBD2|TRBV6-1|.|TRBJ2-2
TGTACCAGCAATTCCCACCAGCGGGAGTCCGGGGAGCTCTTTTTT
CTSNSHQRESGELFF
>.|TRBV10-3|few|TRBJ1-1
TGTGCCATCAGTGATCCGGAACAGGGCCGGGTGGCTTTCTTT
CAISDPEQGRVAFF
>.|TRBV10-1|.|TRBJ2-3
TGCGCCAGCAGTGATACTTCCAGAGATACGCAGTATTTT
CASSDTSRDTQYF
>.|TRBV6-2/TRBV6-3|.|TRBJ1-1
TGTGCCAGCAGTCCCTCTACGGGGGACACTGAAGCCTTCTTT
CASSPSTGDTEAFF
>.|TRBV29-1|.|TRBJ1-1
TGCAGCTCCATGGGTAACACTGAAGCTTTCTTT
CSSMGNTEAFF
>TRBD2|TRBV7-9|few|TRBJ2-7
TGTGCCAGCAGCTTAATAAGCGGGAGGGTTTACGAGCAGTACTTC
CASSLISGRVYEQYF
>TRBD1|TRBV12-3/TRBV12-4|once|TRBJ1-5
TGTTCCAGCAGGGGGACGGGGGGCTATCAGCCCCAGCATTTT
CSSRGTGGYQPQHF
>.|TRBV11-1|.|TRBJ2-1
TGTGACAGAAGCTTAAAAACTGTCCTTTACAATGAGCAGTTCTTC
CDRSLKTVLYNEQFF
>.|TRBV5-6|few|TRBJ2-1
TGTGCCAGCAGCTTGTGGGGACTCGCCGACAATGAGCAGTTCTTC
CASSLWGLADNEQFF
>.|TRBV12-3/TRBV12-4|.|TRBJ2-7
TGTGCCAGCAGCCCTTCAGGTGAAGGTCTCGAGCAGTACTTC
CASSPSGEGLEQYF
>.|TRBV28|.|TRBJ2-7
TGTGCCGGCAGTCACCCCGGGAACTACGAGCAGTACTTC
CAGSHPGNYEQYF
>TRBD1|TRBV5-1|.|TRBJ2-7
TGCGCCAGCAGCTTGGTCGACAGGGGCCACGAGCATTACTTC
CASSLVDRGHEHYF